The 5 T cell receptor beta chains below come from one sample, sequenced in a study of T-cell reconstitution after alpha-beta-depleted transplantation in children. Study outcomes and limitations: It was newly produced T cells that mostly accounted for T-cell counts and diversity one year after transplant.

Unique molecular identifiers were used in preparing the TCRbeta library. TCRdb re-called the PCR reads with MiXCR, one entry per CDR3 protein. The table has about 300,000 distinct CDR3 sequences, around 7.1% seen once. These TCRs' antigens remain unknown. The input for sequencing was peripheral blood, taken 360 days after TCRalphabeta/CD19-depleted stem cell transplant. The receptors here all came from a female patient aged 2-9 years who had a stem cell transplant for Fanconi anemia, so the T cells may come from the graft donor.

V gene TRBV28 combines with J gene TRBJ2-3, with D perhaps TRBD1 (6 bases). Germline lookup yields CDR1 MDHEN and CDR2 SYDVKM. The CDR3 spans 15 residues. The V and J ends lost 3 bases and 0 bases respectively, with 10 bases between them. The DNA of the CDR3 is TGTGCCAGCAGTTTGGACAGCCGAAGCACAGATACGCAGTATTTT. It is translated as CASSLDSRSTDTQYF.

The V gene is TRBV6-6, the J gene TRBJ2-7, with TRBD1 matching over 10 bases. The CDR3 totals 13 residues. The V segment lost 4 bases and the J segment 6 bases; nucleotides outside the gene matches: 3. CDR1 is MNHNY and CDR2 is SVGAGI in the germline V gene (reference sequence). The CDR3 coding sequence is TGTGCCAGCAGTTTCCGGACAGGGGGCGAGCAGTACGTC. Translation gives CASSFRTGGEQYV.

This clonotype was detected ten times or more. The rearrangement joins TRBV28 to TRBJ1-5; D is uncertain. V shed 5 bases and J shed 4 bases, with 24 bases lying between them. In germline, CDR1 is MDHEN, CDR2 SYDVKM. The CDR3 length is 18 residues. As DNA, the CDR3 is TGTGCCAGCAGTGGAAAGGGCTCTGGACGACGAACGAATCAGCCCCAGCATTTT. It yields the protein CASSGKGSGRRTNQPQHF.

In this sample, this clonotype turned up many times. This chain links TRBV12-3 or TRBV12-4 with TRBJ2-1; TRBD2 agrees at 7 bases. The CDR3 runs to 15 residues. The ends lost 4 bases at V and 8 bases at J; junction bases unmatched: 11. The CDR3 DNA reads as TGTGCCAGCAGTTCCCGGACTAGTATAACGGATGAGCAGTTCTTC. Amino acid sequence: CASSSRTSITDEQFF.

The rearrangement uses TRBV12-3 or TRBV12-4 and TRBJ2-7; D is unresolved. The V and J ends lost 7 bases and 2 bases respectively, with 6 bases between them. This CDR3 spans 11 amino acids. DNA of the CDR3: TGTGCCAGCAACCAGGCCTACGAGCAGTACTTC. Its translation: CASNQAYEQYF.